The rows below give T cell receptor beta chains drawn from one sample of a study of blood T cell repertoires in COVID-19. This table comes from immunoSEQ multiplex PCR, and its TCRdb copy is limited to in-frame clones, with some not included. The data hold approximately 330,000 clones, with almost 90% observed a single time. Sequenced: peripheral blood. The receptor set was obtained from a woman aged 40 to 50 with COVID-19, enrolled during active disease. CDR3s include the opening cysteine and the closing phenylalanine or tryptophan. The order of the fields is clone size, V gene, J gene, CDR3 protein. For some rows the clone size is stated as once, few or many, or as a class when expanded; others skip it.

size: NA
V: TRBV4-1
J: TRBJ1-1
CDR3: CASQVGGGNTEAFF

size: NA
V: TRBV4-1
J: TRBJ1-1
CDR3: CASSRGGKGRNDRAGTEAFF

size: NA
V: TRBV24-1
J: TRBJ2-3
CDR3: CATSGRGGSTDTQYF

size: NA
V: TRBV7-2
J: TRBJ2-7
CDR3: CASSLRGTSGSYEQYF

size: NA
V: TRBV5-1
J: TRBJ1-1
CDR3: CASSLFQAGTEAFF

size: NA
V: TRBV28
J: TRBJ1-1
CDR3: CASSFVRTGVGDTEAFF

size: once
V: TRBV15
J: TRBJ2-7
CDR3: CATRAGGSYEQYF

size: once
V: TRBV25-1
J: TRBJ1-6
CDR3: CASSDFGQGDSPLHF

size: NA
V: TRBV2
J: TRBJ1-2
CDR3: CASTLSRESSGYTF

size: NA
V: TRBV7-3
J: TRBJ1-1
CDR3: CASSPGQANTEAFF

size: NA
V: TRBV6-1
J: TRBJ2-7
CDR3: CASSEPKLRLAGDYEQYF

size: few
V: TRBV27
J: TRBJ2-7
CDR3: CASSLRLYYEQYF

size: NA
V: TRBV28
J: TRBJ2-2
CDR3: CASSTANTGELFF

size: NA
V: TRBV4-1
J: TRBJ2-7
CDR3: CASSQGTLSYEQYF

size: NA
V: TRBV29-1
J: TRBJ2-5
CDR3: CSVPLAGVKETQYF